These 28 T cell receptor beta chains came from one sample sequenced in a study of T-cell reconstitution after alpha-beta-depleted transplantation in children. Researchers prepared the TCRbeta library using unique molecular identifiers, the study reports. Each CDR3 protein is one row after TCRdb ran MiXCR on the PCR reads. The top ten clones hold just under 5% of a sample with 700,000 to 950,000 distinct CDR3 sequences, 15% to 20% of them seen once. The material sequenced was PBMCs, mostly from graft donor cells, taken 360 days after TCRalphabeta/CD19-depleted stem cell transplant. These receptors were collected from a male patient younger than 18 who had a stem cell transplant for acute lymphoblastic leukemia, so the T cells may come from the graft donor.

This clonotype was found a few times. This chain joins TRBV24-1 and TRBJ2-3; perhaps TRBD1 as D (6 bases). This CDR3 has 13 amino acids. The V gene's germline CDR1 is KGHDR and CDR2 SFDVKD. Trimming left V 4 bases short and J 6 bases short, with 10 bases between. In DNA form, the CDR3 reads TGTGCCACCAGTGACCCTGACAGGGATACGCAGTATTTT. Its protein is CATSDPDRDTQYF.

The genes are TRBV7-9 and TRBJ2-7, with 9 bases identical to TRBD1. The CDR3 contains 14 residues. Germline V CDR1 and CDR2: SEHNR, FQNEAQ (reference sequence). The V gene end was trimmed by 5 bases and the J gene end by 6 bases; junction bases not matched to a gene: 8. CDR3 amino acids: CASSTRTGVGEQYF. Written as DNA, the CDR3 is TGTGCCAGCAGCACCCGGACAGGGGTTGGCGAGCAGTACTTC.

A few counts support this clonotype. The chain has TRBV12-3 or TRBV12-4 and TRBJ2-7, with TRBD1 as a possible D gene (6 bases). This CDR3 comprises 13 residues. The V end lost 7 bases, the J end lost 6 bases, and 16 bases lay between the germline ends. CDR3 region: CASTGPTGREQYF. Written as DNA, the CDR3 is TGTGCCAGCACCGGACCTACAGGGCGCGAGCAGTACTTC.

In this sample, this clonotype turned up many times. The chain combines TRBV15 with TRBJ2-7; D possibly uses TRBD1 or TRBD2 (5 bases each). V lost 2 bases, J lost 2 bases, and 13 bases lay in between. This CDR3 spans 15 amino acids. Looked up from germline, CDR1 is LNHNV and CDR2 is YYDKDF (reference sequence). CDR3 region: CATSRSRDPAYEQYF. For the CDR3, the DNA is TGTGCCACCAGCAGATCGAGGGACCCGGCCTACGAGCAGTACTTC.

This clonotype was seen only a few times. The CDR3 loop is CASSYPGLPLIRRETQYF. As DNA, the CDR3 is TGTGCCAGCAGTTACCCGGGACTCCCCCTAATCCGGAGAGAGACCCAGTACTTC. The chain has TRBV6-5 and TRBJ2-5; possibly TRBD2 for D (6 bases). Germline V lookup: CDR1 MNHEY, CDR2 SVGAGI. V lost 2 bases, J lost 4 bases, and 23 bases lay in between. The CDR3 totals 18 residues.

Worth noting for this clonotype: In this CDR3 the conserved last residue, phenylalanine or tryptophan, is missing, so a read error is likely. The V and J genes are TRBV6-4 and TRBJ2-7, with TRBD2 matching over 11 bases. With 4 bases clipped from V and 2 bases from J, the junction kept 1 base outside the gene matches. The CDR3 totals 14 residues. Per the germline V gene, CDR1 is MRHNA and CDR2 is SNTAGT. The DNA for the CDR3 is TGTGCCAGCAGTGTAGCGGGAGGGCCCTACGAGCAGTACATC. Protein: CASSVAGGPYEQYI.

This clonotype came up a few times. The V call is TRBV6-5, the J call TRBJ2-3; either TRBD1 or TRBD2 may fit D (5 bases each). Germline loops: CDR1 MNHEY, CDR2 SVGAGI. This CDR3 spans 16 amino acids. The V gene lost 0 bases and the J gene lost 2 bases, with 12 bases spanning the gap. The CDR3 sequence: CASSYSQGPHTDTQYF. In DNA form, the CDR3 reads TGTGCCAGCAGTTACTCCCAGGGACCGCACACAGATACGCAGTATTTT.

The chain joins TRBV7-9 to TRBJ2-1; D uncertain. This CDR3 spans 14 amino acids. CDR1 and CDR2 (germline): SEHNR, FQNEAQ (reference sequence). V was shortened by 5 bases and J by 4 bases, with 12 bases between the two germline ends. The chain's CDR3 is CASSPPRKYNEQFF. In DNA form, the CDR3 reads TGTGCCAGCAGCCCGCCTAGAAAGTACAATGAGCAGTTCTTC. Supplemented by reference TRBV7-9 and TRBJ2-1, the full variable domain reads DTGVSQNPRHKITKRGQNVTFRCDPISEHNRLYWYRQTLGQGPEFLTYFQNEAQLEKSRLLSDRFSAERPKGSFSTLEIQRTEQGDSAMYLCASSPPRKYNEQFFGPGTRLTVL.

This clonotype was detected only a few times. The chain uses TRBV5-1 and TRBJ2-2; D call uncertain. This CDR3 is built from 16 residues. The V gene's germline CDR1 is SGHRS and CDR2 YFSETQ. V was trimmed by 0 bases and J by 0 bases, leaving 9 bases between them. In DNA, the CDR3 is TGCGCCAGCAGCTTGGGCCAGACTTCGAACACCGGGGAGCTGTTTTTT. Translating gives CASSLGQTSNTGELFF. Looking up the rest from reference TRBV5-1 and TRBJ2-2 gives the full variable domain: KAGVTQTPRYLIKTRGQQVTLSCSPISGHRSVSWYQQTPGQGLQFLFEYFSETQRNKGNFPGRFSGRQFSNSRSEMNVSTLELGDSALYLCASSLGQTSNTGELFFGEGSRLTVL.

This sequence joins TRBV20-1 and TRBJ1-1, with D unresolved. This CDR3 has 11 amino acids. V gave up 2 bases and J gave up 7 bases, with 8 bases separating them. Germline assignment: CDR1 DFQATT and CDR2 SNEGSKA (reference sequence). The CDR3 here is CSARRVREAFF. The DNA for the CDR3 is TGCAGTGCTAGAAGAGTACGTGAAGCTTTCTTT.

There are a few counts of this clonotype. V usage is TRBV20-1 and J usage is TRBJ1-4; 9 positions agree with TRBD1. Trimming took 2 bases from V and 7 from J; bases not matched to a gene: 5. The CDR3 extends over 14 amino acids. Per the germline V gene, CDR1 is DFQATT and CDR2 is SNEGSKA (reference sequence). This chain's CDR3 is CSARRTGAGEKLFF. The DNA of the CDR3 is TGCAGTGCTAGAAGGACAGGGGCAGGTGAAAAACTGTTTTTT.

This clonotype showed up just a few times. The CDR3, as DNA: TGCGCCAGCAGCCAAGATCTAGGGTACTTCCAATCCTACGAGCAGTACTTC. This gives the protein CASSQDLGYFQSYEQYF. The V call is TRBV4-1, the J call TRBJ2-7; D remains unclear. V lost 0 bases and J lost 1, with 16 bases in between. This CDR3 region has 17 residues. From germline, CDR1 is MGHRA and CDR2 YSYEKL.

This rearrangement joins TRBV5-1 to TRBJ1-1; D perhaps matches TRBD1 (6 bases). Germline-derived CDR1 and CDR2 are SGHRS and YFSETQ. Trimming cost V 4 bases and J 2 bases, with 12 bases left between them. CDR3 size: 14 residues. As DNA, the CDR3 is TGCGCCAGCAGCACCACAGGGTTTAACACTGAAGCTTTCTTT. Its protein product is CASSTTGFNTEAFF.

CDR3 residues: CATSRDRVWGANTEAFF. The DNA of the CDR3 is TGTGCCACCAGCAGAGATCGGGTCTGGGGGGCGAACACTGAAGCTTTCTTT. This chain uses TRBV15 with TRBJ1-1; tentative D call: TRBD1 (6 bases). CDR1 is LNHNV and CDR2 is YYDKDF in the germline V gene (reference sequence). V dropped 0 bases and J dropped 1 base, with 15 bases sitting between them. The CDR3 sequence is 17 residues long.

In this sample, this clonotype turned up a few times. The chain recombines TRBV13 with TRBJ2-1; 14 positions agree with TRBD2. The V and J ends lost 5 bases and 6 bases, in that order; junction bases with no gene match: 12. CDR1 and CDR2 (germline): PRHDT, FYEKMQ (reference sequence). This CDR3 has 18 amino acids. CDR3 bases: TGTGCCAGCAGCGCGATGGGGACTAGCGGGAGTATATTCAATGAGCAGTTCTTC. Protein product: CASSAMGTSGSIFNEQFF.

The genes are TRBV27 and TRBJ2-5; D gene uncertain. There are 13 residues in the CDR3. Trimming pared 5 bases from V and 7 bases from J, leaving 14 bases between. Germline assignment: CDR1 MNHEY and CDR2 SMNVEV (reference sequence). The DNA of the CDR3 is TGTGCCAGCAGTAGACAAAAATCAGGGACCCAGTACTTC. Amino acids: CASSRQKSGTQYF.

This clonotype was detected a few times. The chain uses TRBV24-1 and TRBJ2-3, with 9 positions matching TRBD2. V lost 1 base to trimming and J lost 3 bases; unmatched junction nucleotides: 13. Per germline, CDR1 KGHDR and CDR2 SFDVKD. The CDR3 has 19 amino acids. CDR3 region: CATSDFSWASGAKTDTQYF. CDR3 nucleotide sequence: TGTGCCACCAGTGATTTTTCCTGGGCTAGCGGGGCGAAAACAGATACGCAGTATTTT.

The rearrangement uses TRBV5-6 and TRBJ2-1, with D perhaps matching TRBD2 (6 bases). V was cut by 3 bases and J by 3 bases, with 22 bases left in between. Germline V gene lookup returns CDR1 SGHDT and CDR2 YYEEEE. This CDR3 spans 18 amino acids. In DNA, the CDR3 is TGTGCCAGCAGCTGGCTAACTAGCACAGGAGACCGCTACAATGAGCAGTTCTTC. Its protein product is CASSWLTSTGDRYNEQFF.

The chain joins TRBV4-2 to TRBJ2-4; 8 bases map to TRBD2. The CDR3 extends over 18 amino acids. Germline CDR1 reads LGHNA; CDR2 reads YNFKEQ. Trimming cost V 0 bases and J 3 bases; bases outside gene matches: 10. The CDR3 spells CASSQDLLTSVHKNIQYF. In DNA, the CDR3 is TGTGCCAGCAGCCAAGATCTTTTGACTAGCGTTCACAAAAACATTCAGTACTTC.

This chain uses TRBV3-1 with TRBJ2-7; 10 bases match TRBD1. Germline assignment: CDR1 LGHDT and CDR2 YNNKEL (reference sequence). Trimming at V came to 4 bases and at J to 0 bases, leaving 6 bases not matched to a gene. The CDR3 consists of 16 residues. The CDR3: CASSRDRGLSSYEQYF. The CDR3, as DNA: TGTGCCAGCAGCCGGGACAGGGGCCTAAGCTCCTACGAGCAGTACTTC.

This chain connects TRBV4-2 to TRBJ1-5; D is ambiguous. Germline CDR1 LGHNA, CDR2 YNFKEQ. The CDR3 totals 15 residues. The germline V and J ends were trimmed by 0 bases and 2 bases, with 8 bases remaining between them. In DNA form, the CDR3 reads TGTGCCAGCAGCCAAGAAGACCATTGCAATCAGCCCCAGCATTTT. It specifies CASSQEDHCNQPQHF.

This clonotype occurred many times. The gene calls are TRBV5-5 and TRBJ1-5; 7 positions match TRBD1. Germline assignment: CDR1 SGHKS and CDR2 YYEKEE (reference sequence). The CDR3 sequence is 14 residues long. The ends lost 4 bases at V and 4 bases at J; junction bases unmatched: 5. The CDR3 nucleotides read TGTGCCAGCAGCATGGGACAGTCTAATCAGCCCCAGCATTTT. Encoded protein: CASSMGQSNQPQHF.

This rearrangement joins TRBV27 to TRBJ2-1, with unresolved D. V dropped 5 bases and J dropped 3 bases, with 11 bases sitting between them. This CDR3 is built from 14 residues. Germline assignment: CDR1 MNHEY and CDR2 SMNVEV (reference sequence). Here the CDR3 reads CASSLGFYYNEQFF. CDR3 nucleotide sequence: TGTGCCAGCAGTCTCGGGTTTTACTACAATGAGCAGTTCTTC.

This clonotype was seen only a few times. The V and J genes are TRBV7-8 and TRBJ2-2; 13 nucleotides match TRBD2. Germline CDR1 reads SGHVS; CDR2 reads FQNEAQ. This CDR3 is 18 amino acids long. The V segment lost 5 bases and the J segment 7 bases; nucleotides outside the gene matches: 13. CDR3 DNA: TGTGCCAGCAGCCTGCACCAGGGACTAGCGGGACTAGGCGGGGAGCTGTTTTTT. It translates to CASSLHQGLAGLGGELFF.

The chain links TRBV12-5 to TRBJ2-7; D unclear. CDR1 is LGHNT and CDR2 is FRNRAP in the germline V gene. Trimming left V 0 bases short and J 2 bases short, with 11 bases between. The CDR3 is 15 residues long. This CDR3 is CASGLVVGPTYEQYF. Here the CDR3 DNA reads TGTGCTAGTGGTTTGGTTGTCGGCCCTACCTACGAGCAGTACTTC.

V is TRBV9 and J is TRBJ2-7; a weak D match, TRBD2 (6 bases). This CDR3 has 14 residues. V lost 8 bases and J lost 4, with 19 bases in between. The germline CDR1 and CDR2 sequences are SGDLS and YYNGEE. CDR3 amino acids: CARSPGTRPYEQYF. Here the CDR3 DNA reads TGTGCCAGAAGCCCCGGGACTCGGCCTTACGAGCAGTACTTC.

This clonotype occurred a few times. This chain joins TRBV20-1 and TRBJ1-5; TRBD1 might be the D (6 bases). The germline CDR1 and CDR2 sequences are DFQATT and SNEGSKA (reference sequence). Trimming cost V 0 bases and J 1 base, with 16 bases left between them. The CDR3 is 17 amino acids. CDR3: CSARDVNRVGSNQPQHF. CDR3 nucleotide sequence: TGCAGTGCTAGAGATGTGAACAGGGTCGGGAGCAATCAGCCCCAGCATTTT.

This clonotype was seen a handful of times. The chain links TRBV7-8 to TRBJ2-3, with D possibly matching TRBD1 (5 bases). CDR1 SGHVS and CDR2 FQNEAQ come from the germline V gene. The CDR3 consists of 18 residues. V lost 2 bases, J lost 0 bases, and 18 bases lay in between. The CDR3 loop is CASSLLGVGLPSTDTQYF. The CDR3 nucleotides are TGTGCCAGCAGCTTATTAGGGGTGGGGCTCCCTAGCACAGATACGCAGTATTTT.